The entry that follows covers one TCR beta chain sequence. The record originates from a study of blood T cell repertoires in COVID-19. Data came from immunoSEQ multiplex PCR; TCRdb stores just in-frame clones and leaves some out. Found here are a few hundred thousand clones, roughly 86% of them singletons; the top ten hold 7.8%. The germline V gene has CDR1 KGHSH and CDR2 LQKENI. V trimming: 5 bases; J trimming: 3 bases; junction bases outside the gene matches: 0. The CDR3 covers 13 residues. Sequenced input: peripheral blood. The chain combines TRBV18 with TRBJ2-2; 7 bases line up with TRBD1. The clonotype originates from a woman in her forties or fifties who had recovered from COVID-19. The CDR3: CASSGTDTGELFF. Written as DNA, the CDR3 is TGTGCCAGCTCAGGGACAGACACCGGGGAGCTGTTTTTT.